The source of this T cell receptor beta chain is a study of vaccination and CD4 T cells after COVID-19. General study findings and limits: When vaccine-specific clones from convalescent patients were examined, 304 of 307 were spike mono-reactive.

Germline V gene data show CDR1 as MNHNS and CDR2 as SASEGT. Trimming removed 6 bases at V and 6 bases at J, with 15 bases between. The CDR3 consists of 14 residues. Stated treatment: approximately 11-day PBMC culture with coronavirus spike peptide pools or control peptides (ViraFEST assay). Points on this clonotype: Its antigen is not known.

Sequencing of the DNA from cultured CD4+ T cells was carried out with the Oncomine TCR Beta short-read assay. TCRdb re-called the PCR reads through MiXCR, storing one row per CDR3 protein. The profile covers 20,000 to 25,000 distinct CDR3 sequences, with roughly 70% appearing a single time and about 3.5% taken by the ten largest. The sequenced sample consisted of CD4+ T cells from blood, cultured in vitro. The clonotype was recovered from a human donor who had recovered from COVID-19. The chain links TRBV6-1 to TRBJ2-1, with D perhaps matching TRBD1 (5 bases). CDR3 DNA: TGTGCCAGCAGAGGGTACCAGGGTCCCAATGAGCAGTTCTTC. Translating it yields CASRGYQGPNEQFF.